These T cell receptor beta chains were read from a single sample in a study of cytomegalovirus exposure and HLA in healthy donors. The assay was immunoSEQ multiplex PCR, and TCRdb's table has in-frame clones only and misses some. Counted here are some 100,000 clones, about four fifths occurring once; the ten biggest clones make up 1.9%. The sequencing input was PBMCs. These TCRs come from a woman in her thirties or forties in good health and CMV-seronegative. CDR3s include the opening cysteine and the closing phenylalanine or tryptophan. D genes are given only for firm matches. Not every row has a clone size; where given, it reads once, few, many or a size class.

J gene	clone size	V gene	D gene	CDR3 protein	CDR3 DNA
TRBJ1-3	.	TRBV10-3	.	CAISPGGSKSGNTIYF	TGTGCCATCAGTCCCGGGGGGTCTAAGTCTGGAAACACCATATATTTT
TRBJ2-7	few	TRBV6-5	TRBD1	CASSYSDRGYEQYF	TGTGCCAGCAGTTACTCGGACAGGGGCTACGAGCAGTACTTC
TRBJ1-1	.	TRBV7-9	.	CASSLGRVAEAFF	TGTGCCAGCAGCTTAGGCCGGGTCGCTGAAGCTTTCTTT
TRBJ2-3	once	TRBV27	.	CATGSWGTDTQYF	TGTGCCACGGGATCATGGGGAACAGATACGCAGTATTTT
TRBJ1-5	.	TRBV7-8	.	CASSLGPYQPQHF	TGTGCCAGCAGCTTAGGTCCTTATCAGCCCCAGCATTTT
TRBJ1-1	.	TRBV30	TRBD1	CAWSTGVTTEAFF	TGTGCCTGGAGTACAGGGGTAACTACTGAAGCTTTCTTT
TRBJ2-2	.	TRBV11-2	.	CASSLEVGEPGELFF	TGTGCCAGCAGCTTAGAGGTCGGGGAACCCGGGGAGCTGTTTTTT
TRBJ2-7	.	TRBV2	.	CASSVVAVGGEQYF	TGTGCCAGCAGTGTTGTAGCGGTCGGGGGCGAGCAGTACTTC
TRBJ2-7	.	TRBV30	TRBD2	CAWSRSGRATYEQYF	TGTGCCTGGAGTCGTAGCGGGAGGGCGACCTACGAGCAGTACTTC
TRBJ2-7	.	TRBV2	TRBD1	CASLGSAPRGQGAYEQYF	TGTGCCAGCCTCGGCTCGGCTCCTCGGGGACAGGGGGCTTACGAGCAGTACTTC
TRBJ2-3	few	TRBV20-1	TRBD2	CSAKWGGTQYF	TGCAGTGCAAAGTGGGGGGGTACGCAGTATTTT
TRBJ1-4	.	TRBV29-1	.	CSVGANLDRGEKLFF	TGCAGCGTTGGAGCAAACCTAGACCGAGGGGAAAAACTGTTTTTT
TRBJ2-7	.	TRBV2	.	CASRETGAYEQYF	TGTGCCAGCAGGGAGACAGGCGCCTACGAGCAGTACTTC
TRBJ2-7	.	TRBV11-3	.	CASSLAATGWDEQYF	TGTGCCAGCAGCTTAGCCGCGACAGGATGGGACGAGCAGTACTTC
TRBJ2-1	.	TRBV7-3	TRBD2	CASSLLAGVNEQFF	TGTGCCAGCAGCTTACTAGCGGGGGTCAATGAGCAGTTCTTC
TRBJ2-5	once	TRBV19	TRBD1	CASSMDREKTQYF	TGTGCCAGTAGTATGGACAGGGAGAAGACCCAGTACTTC
TRBJ1-2	.	TRBV6-5	TRBD1	CASSTGGFGYTF	TGTGCCAGCAGTACAGGGGGCTTTGGCTACACCTTC
TRBJ2-3	.	TRBV19	TRBD2	CASSTVAGGDPAQYF	TGTGCCAGTAGTACTGTAGCGGGGGGGGATCCTGCGCAGTATTTT
TRBJ1-1	.	TRBV7-9	.	CASSLEGGNTEAFF	TGTGCCAGCAGCTTAGAGGGAGGGAACACTGAAGCTTTCTTT
TRBJ2-2	.	TRBV29-1	TRBD1	CSVERTGGLTGELFF	TGCAGCGTAGAGCGGACAGGGGGTCTCACCGGGGAGCTGTTTTTT
TRBJ1-1	.	TRBV19	TRBD1	CASSIFGPGGTEAFF	TGTGCCAGTAGTATATTTGGGCCAGGGGGCACTGAAGCTTTCTTT
TRBJ1-5	.	TRBV27	.	CASSPSRVNQPQHF	TGTGCCAGCAGTCCAAGCAGGGTCAATCAGCCCCAGCATTTT
TRBJ1-1	.	TRBV18	TRBD1	CASSTGTGVSEAFF	TGTGCCAGCTCAACCGGGACAGGGGTATCTGAAGCTTTCTTT
TRBJ2-1	once	TRBV6-1	TRBD1	CASSDQGASYNEQFF	TGTGCCAGCAGTGACCAGGGGGCCTCCTACAATGAGCAGTTCTTC
TRBJ2-7	.	TRBV6-5	TRBD1	CASSYSAGGSYEQYF	TGTGCCAGCAGTTACTCGGCAGGGGGCTCCTACGAGCAGTACTTC
TRBJ2-5	.	TRBV7-8	.	CASSLVGGARETQYF	TGTGCCAGCAGCTTAGTGGGGGGGGCCAGGGAGACCCAGTACTTC
TRBJ2-5	.	TRBV7-3	TRBD2	CASSPTRRREGRQTQYF	TGTGCCAGCAGCCCCACCCGCCGGCGGGAGGGCCGCCAGACCCAGTACTTC
TRBJ1-2	.	TRBV7-9	.	CSSSLVERNYGYTF	TGTTCCAGCAGCTTAGTTGAGAGGAACTATGGCTACACCTTC
TRBJ2-3	.	TRBV27	TRBD2	CASSPPALAGGPVTQYF	TGTGCCAGCAGTCCCCCGGCCCTAGCGGGAGGGCCGGTTACGCAGTATTTT
TRBJ2-2	.	TRBV6-1	TRBD2	CAIERGGLGGELFF	TGTGCCATCGAGCGGGGGGGCCTCGGCGGGGAGCTGTTTTTT
TRBJ2-5	.	TRBV19	TRBD1	CASSTDRGGETQYF	TGTGCCAGTAGCACGGACAGGGGCGGTGAGACCCAGTACTTC
TRBJ2-5	.	TRBV6-1	.	CASVGRGGGSETQYF	TGTGCCAGTGTGGGGCGCGGGGGCGGTTCAGAGACCCAGTACTTC
TRBJ2-7	.	TRBV14	.	CASSQEQGIYEQYF	TGTGCCAGCAGCCAAGAGCAGGGAATCTACGAGCAGTACTTC
TRBJ2-7	.	TRBV9	TRBD2	CASSVEQRGAFNEQYF	TGTGCCAGCAGCGTAGAGCAGCGGGGGGCGTTCAACGAGCAGTACTTC
TRBJ2-7	.	TRBV6-1	TRBD1	CASSGPWTGLHEQYF	TGTGCCAGCAGTGGGCCCTGGACAGGTTTGCACGAGCAGTACTTC
TRBJ2-7	.	TRBV4-3	.	CASSQGLAYEQYF	TGCGCCAGCAGCCAAGGGCTGGCCTACGAGCAGTACTTC
TRBJ2-3	.	TRBV18	.	CASSPEVGTQYF	TGTGCCAGCTCACCGGAGGTTGGTACGCAGTATTTT
TRBJ1-1	.	TRBV11-2	.	CASSRLTTALNNMNTEAFF	TGTGCCAGCAGCCGTTTAACGACAGCCTTAAACAACATGAACACTGAAGCTTTCTTT
TRBJ2-1	.	TRBV6-6	TRBD2	CASSYVKASGNNEQFF	TGTGCCAGCAGTTATGTTAAGGCTAGCGGGAACAATGAGCAGTTCTTC
TRBJ2-7	.	TRBV7-8	TRBD1	CASSPSRGLPYEQYF	TGTGCCAGCAGCCCCTCCAGGGGGCTCCCCTACGAGCAGTACTTC
TRBJ2-3	.	TRBV7-2	.	CASSLRGQHTDTQYF	TGTGCCAGCAGCTTACGAGGGCAGCACACAGATACGCAGTATTTT
TRBJ2-5	.	TRBV6-1	TRBD2	CASSAVAGVQETQYF	TGTGCCAGCAGCGCCGTAGCGGGAGTCCAAGAGACCCAGTACTTC
TRBJ2-7	.	TRBV27	.	CASSPNNRGEQYF	TGTGCCAGCAGTCCGAACAACCGGGGCGAGCAGTACTTC
TRBJ2-3	.	TRBV30	TRBD1	CAWSGAGTGGTDTQYF	TGTGCCTGGAGTGGGGCCGGGACAGGGGGCACAGATACGCAGTATTTT
TRBJ2-2	.	TRBV18	TRBD2	CASSPPTSVNTGELFF	TGTGCCAGCTCACCTCCGACTAGCGTGAACACCGGGGAGCTGTTTTTT
TRBJ2-1	.	TRBV19	.	CASSMSRGLEQFF	TGTGCCAGTAGTATGTCCAGGGGCCTGGAGCAGTTCTTC
TRBJ2-7	.	TRBV4-3	TRBD1	CASSQAAPAGRGYEQYF	TGCGCCAGCAGCCAAGCCGCCCCGGCGGGCAGGGGGTACGAGCAGTACTTC
TRBJ2-3	once	TRBV7-9	.	CASSRREASTDTQYF	TGTGCCAGCAGCCGCAGGGAGGCTAGCACAGATACGCAGTATTTT
TRBJ1-2	.	TRBV7-9	.	CASSLEGGDRLNYGYTF	TGTGCCAGCAGCCTAGAGGGGGGGGACCGTCTGAACTATGGCTACACCTTC
TRBJ1-5	.	TRBV5-1	TRBD1	CASSLEGQGNQPQHF	TGCGCCAGCAGCTTGGAGGGACAGGGCAATCAGCCCCAGCATTTT
TRBJ2-3	once	TRBV28	.	CASSLGSTDTQYF	TGTGCCAGCAGTTTGGGCTCCACAGATACGCAGTATTTT
TRBJ2-3	.	TRBV9	.	CASSVASGSTDTQYF	TGTGCCAGCAGCGTAGCAAGCGGGAGCACAGATACGCAGTATTTT
TRBJ2-3	.	TRBV9	TRBD2	CASSGSGRAGDTQYF	TGTGCCAGCAGCGGAAGCGGGAGGGCCGGGGATACGCAGTATTTT
TRBJ1-2	.	TRBV7-9	TRBD1	CASSQDRGGHYGYTF	TGTGCCAGCAGCCAAGATCGAGGGGGCCACTATGGCTACACCTTC
TRBJ1-2	.	TRBV6-5	.	CASRGDDRIYGYTF	TGTGCCAGCAGGGGGGACGACAGGATCTATGGCTACACCTTC
TRBJ2-5	few	TRBV15	.	CATSRDRGETQYF	TGTGCCACCAGCAGAGACAGGGGCGAGACCCAGTACTTC
TRBJ2-7	.	TRBV9	.	CASSVGGQPYEQYF	TGTGCCAGCAGCGTCGGGGGGCAACCCTACGAGCAGTACTTC